These 10 T cell receptor beta chains share one sample of origin, sequenced in a study of human T cells and chemical hapten exposure. Time point of the sample: pre-sensitization, week 0. Treatment given: therapeutic diphenylcyclopropenone sensitization with weekly scalp DPC. TCRdb reanalysed the RACE reads using MiXCR and keeps one entry per CDR3 protein. The sample contains 240,000 or so distinct CDR3 sequences, about 8.1% of which appear only once. The starting material was whole blood, obtained in connection with sensitization to the hapten diphenylcyclopropenone (DPC). Source of these receptors: a woman aged 40 to 49 with alopecia areata. Some clones in this sample may be carry-over from other donors' samples.

The sample holds many counts of this clonotype. The rearrangement links TRBV20-1 to TRBJ1-4; TRBD1 agrees at 7 bases. Germline CDR1 is DFQATT and CDR2 is SNEGSKA (reference sequence). The J segment lost 5 bases and the V segment lost 6 bases, leaving 12 bases of the junction unmatched. The CDR3 has 15 residues. The CDR3 spells CSAPLGGQRNEKLFF. For the CDR3, the DNA is TGCAGTGCCCCCCTCGGGGGACAGAGGAATGAAAAACTGTTTTTT.

The V gene is TRBV7-3, the J gene TRBJ1-5; perhaps TRBD1 as D (5 bases). The germline V gene encodes CDR1 SGHTA and CDR2 FQGTGA. V was pared by 5 bases and J by 7 bases, with 15 bases between. The CDR3 contains 14 residues. CDR3 sequence: CASSPNGGGQPQHF. The CDR3 nucleotides read TGTGCCAGCAGCCCTAATGGGGGAGGCCAGCCCCAGCATTTT.

This clonotype was detected ten times or more. The chain's CDR3 is CASRAAGDYNEQFF. In DNA form, the CDR3 reads TGTGCCAGCAGGGCTGCGGGAGATTACAATGAGCAGTTCTTC. The chain uses TRBV28 and TRBJ2-1; TRBD2 aligns across 7 bases. The CDR3 is 14 amino acids. Germline CDR1 and CDR2: MDHEN and SYDVKM. Trimming removed 6 bases from V and 4 bases from J; junction bases left unmatched: 6. The whole variable domain, filled in from reference TRBV28 and TRBJ2-1, reads DVKVTQSSRYLVKRTGEKVFLECVQDMDHENMFWYRQDPGLGLRLIYFSYDVKMKEKGDIPEGYSVSREKKERFSLILESASTNQTSMYLCASRAAGDYNEQFFGPGTRLTVL.

This clonotype was counted ten times or more. This sequence joins TRBV7-9 and TRBJ2-3; 11 bases fit TRBD2. After removal of 5 bases from V and 1 base from J, the junction contained 5 bases not matched to a gene. This CDR3 is built from 16 residues. Germline CDR1 is SEHNR and CDR2 is FQNEAQ (reference sequence). The chain's CDR3 is CASSLGLAERTDTQYF. DNA for the CDR3: TGTGCCAGCAGCCTGGGACTAGCGGAGCGCACAGATACGCAGTATTTT.

This clonotype was seen only a few times. The chain carries TRBV5-1 and TRBJ2-3; weak D call: TRBD1 (6 bases). CDR3 size: 15 residues. The V and J ends lost 0 bases and 0 bases respectively, with 8 bases between them. Germline V CDR1 and CDR2: SGHRS, YFSETQ. The DNA for the CDR3 is TGCGCCAGCAGCTTGGAACAGGGAAGCACAGATACGCAGTATTTT. Its translation: CASSLEQGSTDTQYF.

This chain links TRBV5-6 with TRBJ2-2, with TRBD1 matching over 7 bases. There are 14 residues in the CDR3. V lost 2 bases and J lost 7; bases outside the gene matches: 5. The germline CDR1 and CDR2 sequences are SGHDT and YYEEEE. CDR3 residues: CASSLYRGYGELFF. The CDR3 DNA sequence: TGTGCCAGCAGCTTATACAGGGGATACGGGGAGCTGTTTTTT.

This clonotype was seen more than once but under ten times. V usage is TRBV7-2 and J usage is TRBJ2-2; D is uncertain. Germline V lookup: CDR1 SGHTA, CDR2 FQGNSA. The CDR3 extends over 13 amino acids. Trimming removed 6 bases at V and 0 bases at J, with 5 bases between. The CDR3 coding sequence is TGTGCCAGCAGACCATCGAACACCGGGGAGCTGTTTTTT. It codes for CASRPSNTGELFF.

V usage is TRBV20-1 and J usage is TRBJ2-3, with TRBD2 matching 7 bases. The CDR3 length is 17 residues. Trimming removed 5 bases from V and 0 bases from J; junction bases left unmatched: 14. The germline V gene encodes CDR1 DFQATT and CDR2 SNEGSKA (reference sequence). This CDR3 is CSARPETSRRSTDTQYF. The CDR3 region has the DNA TGCAGTGCTCGCCCCGAGACTAGCCGCCGGAGCACAGATACGCAGTATTTT.

Only a few counts were recorded for this clonotype. The rearrangement uses TRBV9 and TRBJ2-7; 10 bases are a match to TRBD2. With V trimmed by 2 bases and J by 5 bases, 4 bases remained unmatched. The CDR3 consists of 14 residues. The germline CDR1 and CDR2 sequences are SGDLS and YYNGEE. CDR3 sequence reads: CASSVSGRLDEQYF. The CDR3 coding sequence is TGTGCCAGCAGCGTTAGCGGGAGGTTAGACGAGCAGTACTTC.

V and J are TRBV12-3 or TRBV12-4 and TRBJ2-1, with 8 bases fitting TRBD2. The CDR3 spans 15 residues. V shed 6 bases, J shed 7 bases, and the junction held 11 bases outside the gene matches. CDR3 sequence reads: CASSPVVAGPNEQFF. In DNA, the CDR3 is TGTGCCAGCAGCCCGGTGGTAGCGGGACCTAATGAGCAGTTCTTC.